This TCR beta chain derives from a study of T-cell reconstitution after alpha-beta-depleted transplantation in children. This sample's TCRbeta library carried unique molecular identifier barcodes. MiXCR was run by TCRdb on the PCR reads, yielding one entry per CDR3 protein. The data contain 580,000 or so distinct CDR3 sequences, more than 20% of them seen just once; the ten biggest clones take up roughly an eighth. CDR3 size: 15 residues. The germline gives CDR1 SEHNR, CDR2 FQNEAQ (reference sequence). V shed 3 bases, J shed 6 bases, and the junction held 8 bases outside the gene matches. The TCR was taken from a boy under two years old who had a stem cell transplant for acute myeloid leukemia, so the T cells may come from the graft donor. The material sequenced was PBMCs, mostly from graft donor cells, taken 360 days after TCRalphabeta/CD19-depleted stem cell transplant. The gene calls are TRBV7-9 and TRBJ2-3; 8 positions agree with TRBD2. CDR3 amino acids: CASSFGGGNLDTQYF. The CDR3 bases are TGTGCCAGCAGCTTTGGCGGGGGGAATCTGGATACGCAGTATTTT.